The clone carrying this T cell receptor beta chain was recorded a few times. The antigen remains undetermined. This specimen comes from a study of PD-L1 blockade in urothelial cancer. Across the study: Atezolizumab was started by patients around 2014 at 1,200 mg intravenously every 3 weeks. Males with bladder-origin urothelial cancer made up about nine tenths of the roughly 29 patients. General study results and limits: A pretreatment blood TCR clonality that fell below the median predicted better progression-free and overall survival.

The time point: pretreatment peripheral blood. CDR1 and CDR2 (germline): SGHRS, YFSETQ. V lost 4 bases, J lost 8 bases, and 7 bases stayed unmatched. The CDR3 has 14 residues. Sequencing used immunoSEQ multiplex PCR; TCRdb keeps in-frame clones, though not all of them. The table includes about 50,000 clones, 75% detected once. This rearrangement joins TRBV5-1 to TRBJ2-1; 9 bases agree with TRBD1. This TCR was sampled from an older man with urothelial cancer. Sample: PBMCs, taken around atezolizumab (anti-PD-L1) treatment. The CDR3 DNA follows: TGCGCCAGCAGCAGGGGACAGGGTGGTGATGAGCAGTTCTTC. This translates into CASSRGQGGDEQFF.